In its sample, the clone carrying this T cell receptor (beta chain) was seen a few times. Antigen: not known. The record originates from a study of type 1 regulatory T cells. About the research overall: T-allo10 is an in vitro-generated, Tr1-enriched CD4 T cell product specific for alloantigen.

In germline, CDR1 is SNHLY, CDR2 FYNNEI. The V end lost 3 bases, the J end lost 2 bases, and 10 bases lay between the germline ends. The CDR3 runs 14 residues. TCRdb reanalysed the reads using MiXCR and keeps one entry per CDR3 protein. The repertoire consists of roughly 25,000 distinct CDR3 sequences, with over 60% occurring once and the leading ten covering roughly 13%. The V and J genes are TRBV2 and TRBJ1-2; D not certain. The receptor was isolated from a human donor in good health. The specimen sequenced was cultured T cells, either the whole culture or a sorted T cell fraction (not recorded which). The subset was: Tr1-enriched cell product generated in vitro against host alloantigens. The DNA for the CDR3 is TGTGCCAGCAGTGATCGCCGCGGAAACTATGGCTACACCTTC. This encodes CASSDRRGNYGYTF.